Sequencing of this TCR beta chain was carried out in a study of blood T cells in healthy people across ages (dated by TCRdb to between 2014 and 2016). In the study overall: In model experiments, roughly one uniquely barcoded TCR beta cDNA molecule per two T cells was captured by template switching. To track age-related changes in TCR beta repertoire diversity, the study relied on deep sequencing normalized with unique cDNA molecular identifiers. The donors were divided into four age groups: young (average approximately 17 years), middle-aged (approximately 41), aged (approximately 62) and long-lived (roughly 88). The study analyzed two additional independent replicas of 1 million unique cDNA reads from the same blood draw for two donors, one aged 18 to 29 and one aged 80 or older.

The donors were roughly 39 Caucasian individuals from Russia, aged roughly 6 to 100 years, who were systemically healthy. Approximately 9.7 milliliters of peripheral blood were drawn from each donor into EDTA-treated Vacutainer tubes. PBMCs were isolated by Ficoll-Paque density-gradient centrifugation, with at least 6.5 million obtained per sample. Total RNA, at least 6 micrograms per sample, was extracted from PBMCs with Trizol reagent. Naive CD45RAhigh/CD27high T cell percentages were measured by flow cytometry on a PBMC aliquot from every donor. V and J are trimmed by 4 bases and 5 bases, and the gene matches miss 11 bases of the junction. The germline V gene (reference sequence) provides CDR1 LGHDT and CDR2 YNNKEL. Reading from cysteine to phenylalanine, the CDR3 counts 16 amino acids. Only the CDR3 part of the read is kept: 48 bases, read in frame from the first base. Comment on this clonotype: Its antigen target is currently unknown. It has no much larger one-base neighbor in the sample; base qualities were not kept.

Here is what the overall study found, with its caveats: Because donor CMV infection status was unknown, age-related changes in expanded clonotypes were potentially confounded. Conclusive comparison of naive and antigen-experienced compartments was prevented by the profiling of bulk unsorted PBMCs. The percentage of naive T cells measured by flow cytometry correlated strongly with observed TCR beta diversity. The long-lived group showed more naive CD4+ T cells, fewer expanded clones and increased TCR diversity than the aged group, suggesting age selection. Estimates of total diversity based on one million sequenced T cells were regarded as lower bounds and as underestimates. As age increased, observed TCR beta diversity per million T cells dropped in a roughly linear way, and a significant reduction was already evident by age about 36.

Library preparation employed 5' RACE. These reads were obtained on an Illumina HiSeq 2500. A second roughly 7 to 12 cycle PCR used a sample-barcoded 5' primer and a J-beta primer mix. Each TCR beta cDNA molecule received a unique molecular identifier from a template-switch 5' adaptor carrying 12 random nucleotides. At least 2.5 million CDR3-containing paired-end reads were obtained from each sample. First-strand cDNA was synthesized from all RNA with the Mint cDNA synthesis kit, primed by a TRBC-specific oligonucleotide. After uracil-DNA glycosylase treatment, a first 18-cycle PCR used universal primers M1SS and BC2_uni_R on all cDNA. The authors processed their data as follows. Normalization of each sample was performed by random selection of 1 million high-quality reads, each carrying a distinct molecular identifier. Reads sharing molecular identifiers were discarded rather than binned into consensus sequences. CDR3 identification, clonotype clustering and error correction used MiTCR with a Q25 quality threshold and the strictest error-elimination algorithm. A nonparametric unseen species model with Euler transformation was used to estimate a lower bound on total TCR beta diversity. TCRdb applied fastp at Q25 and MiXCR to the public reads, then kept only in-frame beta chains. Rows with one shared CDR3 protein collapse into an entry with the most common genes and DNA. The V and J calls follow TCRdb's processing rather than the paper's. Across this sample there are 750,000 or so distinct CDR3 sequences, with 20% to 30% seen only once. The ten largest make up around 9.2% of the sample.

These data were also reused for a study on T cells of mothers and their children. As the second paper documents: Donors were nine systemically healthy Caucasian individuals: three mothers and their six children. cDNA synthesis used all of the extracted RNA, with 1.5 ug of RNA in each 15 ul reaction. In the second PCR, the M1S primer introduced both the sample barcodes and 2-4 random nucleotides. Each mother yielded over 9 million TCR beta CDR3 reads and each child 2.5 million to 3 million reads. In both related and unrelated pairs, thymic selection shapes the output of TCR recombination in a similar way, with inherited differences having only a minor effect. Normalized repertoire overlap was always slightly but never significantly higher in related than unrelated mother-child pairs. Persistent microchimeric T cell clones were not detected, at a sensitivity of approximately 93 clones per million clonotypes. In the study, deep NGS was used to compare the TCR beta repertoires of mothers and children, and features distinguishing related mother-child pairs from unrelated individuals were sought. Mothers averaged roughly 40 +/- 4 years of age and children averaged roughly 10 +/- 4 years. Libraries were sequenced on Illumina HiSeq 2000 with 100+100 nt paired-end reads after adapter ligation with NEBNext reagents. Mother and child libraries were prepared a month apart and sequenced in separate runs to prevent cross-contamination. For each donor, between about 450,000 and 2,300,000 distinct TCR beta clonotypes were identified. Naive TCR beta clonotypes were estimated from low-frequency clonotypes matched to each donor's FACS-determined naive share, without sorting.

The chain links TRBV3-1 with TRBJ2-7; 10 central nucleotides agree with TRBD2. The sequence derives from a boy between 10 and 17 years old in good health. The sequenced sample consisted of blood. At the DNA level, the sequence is TGTGCCAGCAGCCTGCTGGGAGTAGCGGGAGGCCACGAGCAGTACTTC. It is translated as CASSLLGVAGGHEQYF.